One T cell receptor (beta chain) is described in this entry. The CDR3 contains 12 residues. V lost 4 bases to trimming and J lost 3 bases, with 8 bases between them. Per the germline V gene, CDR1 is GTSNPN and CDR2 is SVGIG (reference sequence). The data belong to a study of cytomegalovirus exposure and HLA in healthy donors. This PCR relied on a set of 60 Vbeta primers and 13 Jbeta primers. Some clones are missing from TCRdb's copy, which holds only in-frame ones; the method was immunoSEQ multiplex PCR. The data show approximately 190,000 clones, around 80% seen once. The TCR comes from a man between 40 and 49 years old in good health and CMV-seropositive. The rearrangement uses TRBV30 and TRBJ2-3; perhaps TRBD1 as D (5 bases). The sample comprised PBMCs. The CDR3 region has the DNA TGTGCCTGGAACCCAGGGACAGATACGCAGTATTTT. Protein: CAWNPGTDTQYF. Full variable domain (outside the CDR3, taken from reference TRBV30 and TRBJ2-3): SQTIHQWPATLVQPVGSPLSLECTVEGTSNPNLYWYRQAAGRGLQLLFYSVGIGQISSEVPQNLSASRPQDRQFILSSKKLLLSDSGFYLCAWNPGTDTQYFGPGTRLTVL.